This section outlines one T cell receptor (beta chain) sequence together with its context. The antigen is undetermined. Only in-frame clones appear in the TCRdb table, and some are missing; sequencing was by immunoSEQ multiplex PCR. The sample shows about 170,000 clones, 70% to 90% of them seen only once. This record belongs to a study of T cell responses to AZD1222 COVID-19 vaccine. The CDR3 has 15 amino acids. V was trimmed by 1 base and J by 3 bases, leaving 10 bases between them. Per the germline V gene, CDR1 is MNHEY and CDR2 is SVGAGI. Study conclusions and caveats: Spike-specific TCR depth and breadth grew after two AZD1222 doses. Repertoires were obtained only post-peak T cell response. Of spike-specific TCRs, nearly half reportedly target regions left unmutated in variants. Regions 160-218 and 743-854 dominated among vaccine-associated CD4 TCRs spanning spike.

The sequence was collected from an adult who received the AZD1222 COVID-19 vaccine. Material: peripheral blood, obtained 28 days after the second AZD1222 dose. This rearrangement joins TRBV6-5 to TRBJ1-5; no firm D call. The CDR3 sequence: CASSYLGVYNQPQHF. The CDR3 coding sequence is TGTGCCAGCAGTTACTTGGGAGTATACAATCAGCCCCAGCATTTT.